This T cell receptor beta chain was documented in a study of blood T cell repertoires in COVID-19 (dated by TCRdb to about 2020). Context from the whole study: The collaborator samples originated in the United States, Italy and Spain and spanned the acute and convalescent phases of COVID-19. The prospective study material was composed of cDNA or gDNA derived from T cells, B-cell-depleted T cells, or PBMCs. The dataset comprised deeply sampled blood TCRbeta repertoires from subjects exposed to, actively infected with, or recovered from COVID-19. The repertoires were released in a freely available public database intended as a resource for research on the immune response to SARS-CoV-2. Samples came from the ongoing ImmuneRACE study (first 160 participants) plus 1,254 subjects from 6 global collaborators. A de-identified subject ID, COVID-19 status, age in years and sex were almost always included in the sample metadata. Where HLA class I and class II types were available, the types were taken from metadata supplied by the sample provider, not from assay-based typing. Results the study describes overall, beyond this receptor: The amount of clinical and demographic metadata varied by source and participant and was provided uncurated.

TCRbeta CDR3 regions were amplified from genomic DNA using the immunoSEQ Assay, a bias-controlled multiplex PCR. As for how the authors treated the data: The number of nucleated cells in each sample was estimated by amplification of reference gene primers within the assay. To quantify the absolute abundance of each unique TCRbeta CDR3 rearrangement, sequence reads were collapsed and filtered. For each sample, productive Simpson clonality was calculated as the square root of Simpson's diversity index across productive rearrangements. This is the immuneACCESS table as TCRdb keeps it, with only in-frame sequences that have V and J called. A part of the clones is gone; compared with another copy, unresolved V genes explain less than half, and the rest is unexplained. V and J calls and clone size are given by that table; D and trimming were obtained from the DNA. Recorded for this sample are 250,000 to 350,000 clones; approximately 90% of them occurred a single time. The ten largest clones capture 2.5% to 3% of the sample.

Enrolling through a virtual design, the prospective study's participants ranged in age from roughly 18 to 95 years and lived across about two dozen United States geographic areas. To assign participants to cohorts, the prospective study relied on clinical history that participants themselves reported in a screening survey and a study questionnaire. Recovered participants in ImmuneRACE Cohort 3 were defined by two consecutive negative NP/OP PCR tests, clearance by a healthcare professional, or resolution of symptoms. Mobile phlebotomists in the prospective study collected whole blood, serum and a nasopharyngeal or oropharyngeal swab from every participant. Additional blood draws and questionnaires over an approximately 2-month period could optionally be provided by prospective study participants. Before DNA extraction, blood samples from the prospective study were shipped at room temperature or frozen.

Concerning this clone itself: There is no known antigen for this receptor. No much larger clone is present one base from it, and per-base qualities are unavailable.

The CDR1 and CDR2 encoded by the germline V gene (reference sequence) are LNHDA and SQIVND. The CDR3 has 18 amino acids, counting the end cysteine and phenylalanine. The only DNA kept is the CDR3, 54 bases in frame from the first base. Trimming at the junction amounts to 4 bases on V and 4 bases on J, and the germline ends lie 25 bases apart. The sequence joins TRBV19 to TRBJ1-1, with no D gene named confidently. Sample: PBMCs or T cells enriched from blood (not recorded which). The TCR comes from a woman between 50 and 59 years old who had recovered from COVID-19. CDR3 sequence: CASSNPAGRGMKGTEAFF. The nucleotides are TGTGCCAGTAGTAACCCCGCCGGGCGGGGAATGAAGGGCACTGAAGCTTTCTTT.